This T cell receptor beta chain was identified in a study of blood T cell repertoires in COVID-19. Per the authors' pipeline: Using reference gene primer amplification, nucleated cell counts were estimated. Sequencing used immunoSEQ multiplex PCR; TCRdb keeps in-frame clones, though not all of them. Clonal size and the V and J genes are those of that table, whereas D and trimming came from the DNA. This repertoire shows 100,000 to 150,000 clones, 80% to 90% found once; its top ten account for roughly 2.2%. Those enrolled, adults aged 18 to 89 years, came from fewer than 25 US areas. Participant reports of clinical history set cohort assignment. The source material was PBMCs or T cells enriched from blood (not recorded which). The TCR sequence derives from a woman aged 45-65 years who had recovered from COVID-19.

The CDR3 nucleotides are TGTGCTAGTGGCTCTGACAGGGGGCCGAACACCGGGGAGCTGTTTTTT. This codes for CASGSDRGPNTGELFF. The rearrangement joins TRBV12-5 to TRBJ2-2, with 10 bases identical to TRBD1. This CDR3 region has 16 residues. Germline V gene data show CDR1 as LGHNT and CDR2 as FRNRAP. The V and J ends lost 6 bases and 0 bases, in that order; junction bases with no gene match: 4.